The 6 T cell receptor beta chains presented below share a single source sample, sequenced in a study of vaccination and CD4 T cells after COVID-19. CD4+ T cells that had been cultured provided DNA sequenced with the Oncomine TCR Beta short-read assay. Each CDR3 protein is one row after TCRdb ran MiXCR on the PCR reads. The sample yields about 16,000 distinct CDR3 sequences, around 43% seen once. Time point described: late sampling 161 to 241 days after vaccination in a few convalescent patients. The treatment here: approximately 11-day PBMC culture with coronavirus spike peptide pools or control peptides (ViraFEST assay). Their antigens are not known. Here the sequenced sample was CD4+ T cells from blood, cultured in vitro, taken about 7 months after SARS-CoV-2 vaccination. These receptors all stem from a human donor who had recovered from COVID-19.

The gene calls are TRBV7-8 and TRBJ1-3; no firm D call. Germline V lookup: CDR1 SGHVS, CDR2 FQNEAQ. Trimming cost V 5 bases and J 0 bases, with 8 bases left between them. The CDR3 consists of 14 residues. The CDR3 is CASSPQSSGNTIYF. Here the CDR3 DNA reads TGTGCCAGCAGCCCCCAGAGCTCTGGAAACACCATATATTTT.

The DNA of the CDR3 is TGCAGTGCTAGTCGACAGGACACCGGGGAGCTGTTTTTT. Translating it yields CSASRQDTGELFF. The chain joins TRBV20-1 to TRBJ2-2; D perhaps matches TRBD1 (6 bases). The CDR3 is 13 amino acids. The germline gives CDR1 DFQATT, CDR2 SNEGSKA (reference sequence). The germline V and J ends were trimmed by 3 bases and 3 bases, with 8 bases remaining between them.

The rearrangement links TRBV20-1 to TRBJ2-5; 11 bases are shared with TRBD2. Trimming at V came to 6 bases and at J to 0 bases, leaving 6 bases not matched to a gene. Germline CDR1 is DFQATT and CDR2 is SNEGSKA (reference sequence). The CDR3 is 15 amino acids. The CDR3 loop is CSAPTSGSNQETQYF. In DNA form, the CDR3 reads TGCAGTGCCCCCACTAGCGGGAGTAACCAAGAGACCCAGTACTTC.

This clonotype has a handful of counts. The chain combines TRBV24-1 with TRBJ2-5; 7 bases are shared with TRBD2. The CDR3 length is 13 residues. Germline-derived CDR1 and CDR2 are KGHDR and SFDVKD. V gave up 6 bases and J gave up 4 bases; unmatched junction bases: 4. DNA for the CDR3: TGTGCCACCAGTAAAGCGGGAACAGAGACCCAGTACTTC. This codes for CATSKAGTETQYF.

Relative to its sample, this clonotype is large (0.1 to 1%). The chain uses TRBV20-1 and TRBJ2-7; the match to TRBD1 covers 11 bases. V lost 5 bases to trimming and J lost 3 bases; unmatched junction nucleotides: 6. CDR3 length: 14 amino acids. Germline V gene data show CDR1 as DFQATT and CDR2 as SNEGSKA (reference sequence). CDR3 DNA: TGCAGTGCTGGAACGGACAGGGGGCACTACGAGCAGTACTTC. Protein: CSAGTDRGHYEQYF.

The table lists this clonotype with a few counts. The V gene is TRBV20-1, the J gene TRBJ2-5, with D uncertain. CDR3 length: 10 amino acids. CDR1 and CDR2 (germline): DFQATT, SNEGSKA (reference sequence). Trimming shortened V by 4 bases and J by 7 bases, and 7 bases separated the two germline ends. This CDR3 is CSATNVTQYF. The CDR3 nucleotides are TGCAGTGCTACTAACGTGACCCAGTACTTC.